The 24 T cell receptor beta chains listed next were all sequenced from one sample in a study of blood T cell repertoires in COVID-19. Generated by immunoSEQ multiplex PCR, the TCRdb table keeps only in-frame clones and is missing some. This table holds around 42,000 clones, around 85% found once. Specimen: peripheral blood. These receptors all stem from a human donor in a cohort sampled during active COVID-19.

A single count supports this clone. The chain has TRBV4-2 and TRBJ2-1, with D perhaps matching TRBD1 (7 bases). The V gene lost 0 bases and the J gene lost 9 bases, with 24 bases spanning the gap. Germline CDR1 reads LGHNA; CDR2 reads YNFKEQ. The CDR3 is 18 residues long. The CDR3 protein is CASSQDMGRGDGGGEQFF. The CDR3 DNA follows: TGTGCCAGCAGCCAAGATATGGGCAGGGGGGACGGGGGTGGTGAGCAGTTCTTC.

This sequence joins TRBV5-1 and TRBJ2-3; the match to TRBD1 covers 8 bases. Germline assignment: CDR1 SGHRS and CDR2 YFSETQ. The CDR3 has 15 residues. With V trimmed by 4 bases and J by 0 bases, 4 bases remained unmatched. The CDR3 sequence is CASSPGQGSTDTQYF. For the CDR3, the DNA is TGCGCCAGCAGCCCCGGACAGGGCAGCACAGATACGCAGTATTTT.

This clone showed up just a few times. The V gene is TRBV10-3, the J gene TRBJ1-3; 7 bases fit TRBD1. Germline CDR1 reads ENHRY; CDR2 reads SYGVKD. The CDR3 covers 13 residues. Trimming took 7 bases from V and 2 from J; bases not matched to a gene: 2. The CDR3 nucleotides read TGTGCCATCATGGGGACAGCTGGAAACACCATATATTTT. It is translated as CAIMGTAGNTIYF.

This clone occurred a few times. This sequence joins TRBV5-6 and TRBJ1-6; TRBD1 aligns across 9 bases. Germline V CDR1 and CDR2: SGHDT, YYEEEE. The CDR3 spans 15 residues. With 4 bases clipped from V and 10 bases from J, the junction kept 9 bases outside the gene matches. The DNA for the CDR3 is TGTGCCAGCAGCCCGGAGACAGGGGGAAGCTCACCCCTCCACTTT. Protein product: CASSPETGGSSPLHF.

The V gene is TRBV6-6, the J gene TRBJ2-1, with 7 bases that match TRBD2. Trimming cost V 5 bases and J 10 bases; bases outside gene matches: 14. The germline V gene encodes CDR1 MNHNY and CDR2 SVGAGI (reference sequence). This CDR3 region has 15 residues. CDR3 sequence: CASSRRTSVGWEQFF. CDR3 DNA: TGTGCCAGCAGTCGTCGGACTAGTGTAGGCTGGGAGCAGTTCTTC.

This chain's CDR3 is CAIGPDRGFTGELFF. In nucleotides, the CDR3 is TGTGCCATCGGCCCGGACAGGGGGTTCACCGGGGAGCTGTTTTTT. The chain uses TRBV6-4 and TRBJ2-2, with 10 nucleotides matching TRBD1. The V gene end was trimmed by 10 bases and the J gene end by 4 bases; junction bases not matched to a gene: 9. This CDR3 is 15 amino acids long. Germline V gene lookup returns CDR1 MRHNA and CDR2 SNTAGT.

DNA for the CDR3: TGCGCCAGCAGCCAAGGACTAGCGGGGAATGCTCTCGAGACCCAGTACTTC. The encoded protein is CASSQGLAGNALETQYF. The rearrangement uses TRBV4-3 and TRBJ2-5, with 11 bases aligning to TRBD2. The CDR3 consists of 17 residues. After removal of 1 base from V and 5 bases from J, the junction contained 9 bases not matched to a gene. CDR1 is LGHNA, CDR2 YSLEER, per germline.

The chain combines TRBV2 with TRBJ2-3; no definite D call. V lost 6 bases and J 3 bases, leaving 13 bases between the germline ends. This CDR3 is 14 amino acids long. CDR1 is SNHLY, CDR2 FYNNEI, per germline. Here the CDR3 DNA reads TGTGCCAGCAGCGCTACTATAGTTACAGATACGCAGTATTTT. This translates into CASSATIVTDTQYF.

The V and J genes are TRBV6-5 and TRBJ1-4; 7 bases match TRBD1. Germline trimming cut 0 bases from V and 4 bases from J; bases unmatched to any gene: 5. The germline V gene encodes CDR1 MNHEY and CDR2 SVGAGI. The CDR3 sequence is 16 residues long. CDR3 in DNA: TGTGCCAGCAGTTACTCACCGGGACAGAATAATGAAAAACTGTTTTTT. This translates into CASSYSPGQNNEKLFF.

The rearrangement joins TRBV10-3 to TRBJ2-5, with D perhaps TRBD2 (6 bases). The CDR3 is 15 residues long. V dropped 5 bases and J dropped 5 bases, with 18 bases sitting between them. The germline gives CDR1 ENHRY, CDR2 SYGVKD. The CDR3 DNA reads TGTGCCATCAGTATAGGAGCCGGCGCGGGGGAGACCCAGTACTTC. It translates to CAISIGAGAGETQYF.

The rearrangement joins TRBV7-9 to TRBJ2-7; the D gene is possibly TRBD2 (5 bases). The CDR3 totals 14 residues. Germline V gene data show CDR1 as SEHNR and CDR2 as FQNEAQ (reference sequence). V was trimmed by 5 bases and J by 2 bases, leaving 13 bases between them. CDR3: CASSTGRGPYEQYF. The CDR3 DNA follows: TGTGCCAGCAGCACGGGGAGAGGGCCCTACGAGCAGTACTTC.

This chain uses TRBV5-1 with TRBJ2-1; 8 bases match TRBD2. The CDR3 length is 15 residues. Germline V CDR1 and CDR2: SGHRS, YFSETQ. Trimming removed 4 bases from V and 3 bases from J; junction bases left unmatched: 6. In nucleotides, the CDR3 is TGCGCCAGCAGCCAGTATAGCGGGGTCTACAATGAGCAGTTCTTC. It is translated as CASSQYSGVYNEQFF.

The chain links TRBV19 to TRBJ1-2; TRBD1 is a possible D gene (6 bases). Per the germline V gene, CDR1 is LNHDA and CDR2 is SQIVND (reference sequence). This CDR3 has 14 amino acids. The V and J ends lost 6 bases and 2 bases respectively, with 13 bases between them. The DNA of the CDR3 is TGTGCCAGTAGCCGACAGGAAAGCAACTATGGCTACACCTTC. Its translation is CASSRQESNYGYTF.

This rearrangement joins TRBV7-3 to TRBJ1-1; D unclear. The germline V gene has CDR1 SGHTA and CDR2 FQGTGA. Trimming pared 6 bases from V and 1 base from J, leaving 9 bases between. This CDR3 is 13 amino acids long. The CDR3 nucleotides read TGTGCCAGCAGTCCGCGGGGGAACACTGAAGCTTTCTTT. Translating it yields CASSPRGNTEAFF. Full variable domain (remainder filled in from reference TRBV7-3 and TRBJ1-1): GAGVSQTPSNKVTEKGKYVELRCDPISGHTALYWYRQSLGQGPEFLIYFQGTGAADDSGLPNDRFFAVRPEGSVSTLKIQRTERGDSAVYLCASSPRGNTEAFFGQGTRLTVV.

The J gene is TRBJ1-2, the V gene TRBV28; no reliable D call. This CDR3 region has 15 residues. The germline CDR1 and CDR2 sequences are MDHEN and SYDVKM. The V end was cut by 6 bases, the J end by 2 bases, with 16 bases between. Here the CDR3 DNA reads TGTGCCAGCAGGCTCACTAGTGGCAGAAACTATGGCTACACCTTC. Its protein product is CASRLTSGRNYGYTF.

In nucleotides, the CDR3 is TGTGCCAGACGGGGAGTTTTGTTGGAGACCCAGTACTTC. It translates to CARRGVLLETQYF. The chain links TRBV5-4 to TRBJ2-5; perhaps TRBD2 as D (5 bases). Trimming removed 8 bases from V and 5 bases from J, with 16 bases in between. This CDR3 spans 13 amino acids. CDR1 is SGHNT and CDR2 is YYREEE in the germline V gene (reference sequence).

V gene TRBV6-6 combines with J gene TRBJ1-6, with 8 bases identical to TRBD1. The CDR3 covers 13 residues. The V gene end was trimmed by 6 bases and the J gene end by 12 bases; junction bases not matched to a gene: 7. CDR1 and CDR2 from the germline V gene are MNHNY and SVGAGI (reference sequence). CDR3 in amino acids: CASRSVGQVPLHF. The CDR3 bases are TGTGCCAGCAGATCGGTGGGACAGGTACCCCTCCACTTT.

The chain combines TRBV5-5 with TRBJ1-4, with a weak D call TRBD1 (5 bases). The CDR3 has 15 residues. CDR1 SGHKS and CDR2 YYEKEE come from the germline V gene (reference sequence). Trimming took 4 bases from V and 7 from J, leaving 17 bases between them. The CDR3 reads CASSPRPGVLEKLFF. The CDR3 DNA sequence: TGTGCCAGCAGCCCGCGTCCGGGGGTTCTTGAAAAACTGTTTTTT.

The chain employs TRBV2 and TRBJ1-5, with D unclear. The germline V gene has CDR1 SNHLY and CDR2 FYNNEI. The CDR3 sequence is 10 residues long. The V and J ends lost 10 bases and 9 bases respectively, with 10 bases between them. In DNA form, the CDR3 reads TGTGCCACCCCGGGGTGGCCCCAGCATTTT. This codes for CATPGWPQHF.

This rearrangement joins TRBV18 to TRBJ2-4, with TRBD2 identical over 10 bases. The CDR3 has 17 residues. The germline V gene has CDR1 KGHSH and CDR2 LQKENI. V lost 3 bases to trimming and J lost 4 bases; unmatched junction nucleotides: 9. The DNA of the CDR3 is TGTGCCAGCTCACCCCTCGGACTAGCGGCCACTAAAAACATTCAGTACTTC. Protein product: CASSPLGLAATKNIQYF.

V gene TRBV3-1 (or the pseudogene TRBV3-2) combines with J gene TRBJ2-6, with TRBD1 matching over 7 bases. The CDR3 is made up of 17 amino acids. Germline V gene data show CDR1 as LGHDT and CDR2 as YNNKEL (reference sequence). V shed 4 bases and J 1 base; nucleotides not matched to a gene: 7. The CDR3 DNA sequence: TGTGCCAGCAGCCCACGGACAGGTGGTTCTGGGGCCAACGTCCTGACTTTC. Residues: CASSPRTGGSGANVLTF.

The chain is built from TRBV7-2 and TRBJ2-7; possible D gene TRBD2, 7 bases. The V and J ends lost 2 bases and 7 bases respectively, with 24 bases between them. CDR1 and CDR2 (germline): SGHTA, FQGNSA. The CDR3 spans 17 residues. The CDR3 DNA follows: TGTGCCAGCAGCTTAAAAGTCAGCGGGACAAGGGCGTGGGAGCAGTACTTC. Translation: CASSLKVSGTRAWEQYF.

This clone was picked up a small number of times. This chain links TRBV6-2 or TRBV6-3 with TRBJ2-7; D gene uncertain. Germline lookup yields CDR1 MNHEY and CDR2 SVGEGT. The CDR3 sequence is 12 residues long. V gave up 4 bases and J gave up 2 bases, with 6 bases separating them. In DNA form, the CDR3 reads TGTGCCAGCAGTTCCTCCGCCTACGAGCAGTACTTC. It specifies CASSSSAYEQYF.

In its sample, this clone was seen many times. J is TRBJ1-2 and V is TRBV19; TRBD1 matches 7 bases. The germline V gene has CDR1 LNHDA and CDR2 SQIVND (reference sequence). The CDR3 is 14 residues long. With V trimmed by 3 bases and J by 1 base, 2 bases remained unmatched. The CDR3: CASSIHRGNYGYTF. The CDR3 DNA follows: TGTGCCAGTAGTATCCACAGGGGTAACTATGGCTACACCTTC.